Shown below are 30 T cell receptor beta chains from a single sample sequenced in a study of shared clonotypes between healthy human individuals. The protocol was immunoSEQ multiplex PCR, while the TCRdb copy is restricted to in-frame clones and leaves out a portion. This table holds around 2.1 million clones, 85% to 95% found once. Naive CD8 cells comprised CD45RO-negative, CCR7-positively selected cells, excluding terminally differentiated effector memory CD45RA+ cells. Material for sequencing was naive CD8+ T cells from PBMCs. The origin of the receptors is a man younger than 30 in good health. Some clones in this sample may be carry-over from other donors' samples.

This CDR3 reads CAWRDRAPIMNTEAFF. The CDR3 nucleotides are TGTGCCTGGAGGGACCGGGCCCCCATAATGAACACTGAAGCTTTCTTT. The chain recombines TRBV30 with TRBJ1-1, with D hard to call. The V and J ends lost 3 bases and 0 bases respectively, with 17 bases between them. The CDR3 has 16 residues. The germline gives CDR1 GTSNPN, CDR2 SVGIG (reference sequence).

The chain combines TRBV27 with TRBJ2-3; D gene uncertain. The germline V and J ends were trimmed by 5 bases and 3 bases, with 12 bases remaining between them. Germline V gene sequence: CDR1 MNHEY, CDR2 SMNVEV (reference sequence). The CDR3 sequence is 14 residues long. CDR3 residues: CASSPLLTTDTQYF. In DNA form, the CDR3 reads TGTGCCAGCAGTCCGCTATTAACAACAGATACGCAGTATTTT.

Concerning this clone: Other DNA sequences within the sample encode an identical CDR3. The J gene is TRBJ1-5, the V gene TRBV27, with D uncertain. CDR3 size: 14 residues. Germline-derived CDR1 and CDR2 are MNHEY and SMNVEV (reference sequence). Trimming removed 4 bases from V and 0 bases from J, with 7 bases in between. CDR3 bases: TGTGCCAGCAGTTCCCGTCATAGCAATCAGCCCCAGCATTTT. It codes for CASSSRHSNQPQHF.

This clone has a single count. This sequence joins TRBV27 and TRBJ2-7, with D uncertain. Germline V gives CDR1 MNHEY, CDR2 SMNVEV (reference sequence). CDR3 length: 13 residues. V lost 2 bases and J 3 bases, leaving 8 bases between the germline ends. CDR3 DNA sequence: TGTGCCAGCAGTTTAGAAATAGGCTACGAGCAGTACTTC. Its protein is CASSLEIGYEQYF.

The genes are TRBV19 and TRBJ2-5; 7 bases line up with TRBD2. The germline gives CDR1 LNHDA, CDR2 SQIVND (reference sequence). The V and J ends lost 5 bases and 4 bases, in that order; junction bases with no gene match: 7. CDR3 length: 14 residues. For the CDR3, the DNA is TGTGCCAGTAGTCCCATGGCGGGGGTAGAGACCCAGTACTTC. It translates to CASSPMAGVETQYF.

This clone was seen more than once but under ten times. Distinct nucleotide sequences in the sample also encode this CDR3. The chain combines TRBV7-9 with TRBJ1-5; D is unclear. The CDR3 totals 13 residues. V was shortened by 5 bases and J by 3 bases, with 8 bases between the two germline ends. The V gene's germline CDR1 is SEHNR and CDR2 FQNEAQ (reference sequence). CDR3 DNA: TGTGCCAGCAGCCTGGGATTCAATCAGCCCCAGCATTTT. Its translation: CASSLGFNQPQHF.

This sequence joins TRBV27 and TRBJ2-7; 11 bases are a match to TRBD2. Looked up from germline, CDR1 is MNHEY and CDR2 is SMNVEV (reference sequence). The CDR3 is 16 amino acids. Trimming cost V 6 bases and J 0 bases; bases outside gene matches: 7. The CDR3 nucleotides are TGTGCCAGCAGGGTGACTAGCGGGGCCAGCTCCTACGAGCAGTACTTC. As protein: CASRVTSGASSYEQYF.

This rearrangement joins TRBV9 to TRBJ2-5; D is perhaps TRBD1 or TRBD2 (5 bases each). Trimming removed 0 bases at V and 6 bases at J, with 21 bases between. The CDR3 loop spans 17 amino acids. The germline V gene has CDR1 SGDLS and CDR2 YYNGEE. CDR3 region: CASSVGRGGRELKTQYF. DNA of the CDR3: TGTGCCAGCAGCGTAGGAAGGGGTGGAAGGGAGTTGAAGACCCAGTACTTC. Full variable domain (rest looked up from reference TRBV9 and TRBJ2-5): DSGVTQTPKHLITATGQRVTLRCSPRSGDLSVYWYQQSLDQGLQFLIQYYNGEERAKGNILERFSAQQFPDLHSELNLSSLELGDSALYFCASSVGRGGRELKTQYFGPGTRLLVL.

This sequence joins TRBV7-9 and TRBJ1-1; perhaps TRBD1 as D (5 bases). In germline, CDR1 is SEHNR, CDR2 FQNEAQ (reference sequence). Trimming stripped 6 bases from V and 1 base from J, with 9 bases between. This CDR3 spans 13 amino acids. Here the CDR3 DNA reads TGTGCCAGCAGAGGGGCGGAGAACACTGAAGCTTTCTTT. It codes for CASRGAENTEAFF.

This chain connects TRBV5-5 to TRBJ2-7; TRBD1 is a possible D gene (5 bases). Per germline, CDR1 SGHKS and CDR2 YYEKEE (reference sequence). The V gene lost 5 bases and the J gene lost 0 bases, with 18 bases spanning the gap. This CDR3 spans 16 amino acids. As DNA, the CDR3 is TGTGCCAGCAGTGGGGTGGGGCAGGGTAGCTCCTACGAGCAGTACTTC. This gives the protein CASSGVGQGSSYEQYF.

The chain links TRBV15 to TRBJ2-5; D is uncertain. The germline V and J ends were trimmed by 1 base and 4 bases, with 4 bases remaining between them. Per the germline V gene, CDR1 is LNHNV and CDR2 is YYDKDF (reference sequence). The CDR3 has 12 residues. The DNA of the CDR3 is TGTGCCACCAGCAGAGGGCGAGAGACCCAGTACTTC. Translated, it gives CATSRGRETQYF.

The chain recombines TRBV13 with TRBJ1-1, with unresolved D. V was pared by 2 bases and J by 0 bases, with 10 bases between. CDR3 size: 15 residues. Germline loops: CDR1 PRHDT, CDR2 FYEKMQ (reference sequence). The CDR3, as DNA: TGTGCCAGCAGCTTATCCCCCGACGTGAACACTGAAGCTTTCTTT. Amino acids: CASSLSPDVNTEAFF.

The chain employs TRBV27 and TRBJ1-2; the match to TRBD1 covers 9 bases. Germline CDR1 is MNHEY and CDR2 is SMNVEV (reference sequence). This CDR3 spans 17 amino acids. With 6 bases clipped from V and 4 bases from J, the junction kept 15 bases outside the gene matches. In DNA, the CDR3 is TGTGCCAGCAGCCCAAACCCACAGGGGGCCGGATTCTATGGCTACACCTTC. This codes for CASSPNPQGAGFYGYTF.

The V and J genes are TRBV5-6 and TRBJ2-7, with a weak D call TRBD1 (6 bases). Deletions cut 2 bases from V and 5 bases from J, with 14 bases between. Germline CDR1 SGHDT, CDR2 YYEEEE. The CDR3 runs 14 residues. CDR3 sequence: CASSFARGAHEQYF. The CDR3 DNA reads as TGTGCCAGCAGCTTCGCCAGGGGCGCCCACGAGCAGTACTTC.

The chain uses TRBV16 and TRBJ1-2; D unresolved. V lost 2 bases and J lost 8, with 6 bases in between. The CDR3 contains 11 residues. Germline CDR1 KGHSY, CDR2 FQNENV. The CDR3 DNA follows: TGTGCCAGCAGCCAACCCGGGGGCTACACCTTC. Translated, it gives CASSQPGGYTF.

This clone was observed a single time. The rearrangement uses TRBV7-9 and TRBJ2-7; the match to TRBD2 covers 13 bases. This CDR3 comprises 15 residues. Trimming removed 3 bases from V and 2 bases from J; junction bases left unmatched: 1. CDR1 SEHNR and CDR2 FQNEAQ come from the germline V gene (reference sequence). Written as DNA, the CDR3 is TGTGCCAGCAGCTTCGGGACTAGCGGGACCTACGAGCAGTACTTC. This sequence encodes CASSFGTSGTYEQYF.

This clone was recorded a few times. The gene calls are TRBV9 and TRBJ1-3; unclear D gene. Trimming pared 0 bases from V and 2 bases from J, leaving 9 bases between. There are 15 residues in the CDR3. Germline V gene data show CDR1 as SGDLS and CDR2 as YYNGEE. The CDR3 DNA is TGTGCCAGCAGCGTAGAGTCAGTAGCTGGAAACACCATATATTTT. Its protein is CASSVESVAGNTIYF.

This clone occurred once. The V call is TRBV10-2, the J call TRBJ2-7, with D perhaps matching TRBD1 or TRBD2 (5 bases each). Germline V gene data show CDR1 as WSHSY and CDR2 as SAAADI. This CDR3 has 14 amino acids. Between the trimmed V and J ends, which lost 6 bases and 3 bases, there was a span of 15 bases. The CDR3 DNA follows: TGCGCCAGCAGGAACCGGGACGGGGACTACGAGCAGTACTTC. Translated, it gives CASRNRDGDYEQYF.

The chain recombines TRBV7-9 with TRBJ1-1; D remains ambiguous. The CDR3 sequence is 15 residues long. Germline V gene lookup returns CDR1 SEHNR and CDR2 FQNEAQ (reference sequence). Trimming shortened V by 3 bases and J by 0 bases, and 11 bases separated the two germline ends. CDR3 DNA sequence: TGTGCCAGCAGCTTTTATGCTACAATGAACACTGAAGCTTTCTTT. Residues: CASSFYATMNTEAFF.

The count of this clone is one. This CDR3 is also generated by other DNA sequences in the sample. V gene TRBV6-6 combines with J gene TRBJ2-1; 10 bases agree with TRBD2. Germline V gene sequence: CDR1 MNHNY, CDR2 SVGAGI (reference sequence). The CDR3 has 15 residues. J lost 6 bases, V lost 2 bases, and 4 bases had no gene match. The CDR3 reads CASSYGLAGGNEQFF. In nucleotides, the CDR3 is TGTGCCAGCAGTTACGGGTTAGCGGGAGGCAATGAGCAGTTCTTC.

Points on this clone: The sample holds other DNA sequences that translate to the same CDR3. The rearrangement links TRBV28 to TRBJ1-1; D remains ambiguous. The germline CDR1 and CDR2 sequences are MDHEN and SYDVKM. V gave up 3 bases and J gave up 0 bases, with 8 bases separating them. The CDR3 sequence is 14 residues long. CDR3 loop: CASSLAGMNTEAFF. The CDR3 bases are TGTGCCAGCAGTTTGGCAGGAATGAACACTGAAGCTTTCTTT.

The chain employs TRBV29-1 and TRBJ2-1; TRBD2 agrees at 8 bases. The V segment lost 5 bases and the J segment 0 bases; nucleotides outside the gene matches: 15. The CDR3 is made up of 18 amino acids. From germline, CDR1 is SQVTM and CDR2 ANQGSEA. The CDR3 nucleotides are TGCAGCGTTATCTCTGGGGTGACACTAGCGGCCTCCTACAATGAGCAGTTCTTC. Protein: CSVISGVTLAASYNEQFF.

The chain has TRBV5-1 and TRBJ1-1; D remains unclear. Germline CDR1 reads SGHRS; CDR2 reads YFSETQ. V was cut by 4 bases and J by 3 bases, with 16 bases left in between. The CDR3 contains 15 residues. The CDR3 region is CASSLSGVGDTEAFF. The DNA for the CDR3 is TGCGCCAGCAGCCTCTCGGGAGTCGGGGACACTGAAGCTTTCTTT. The full variable domain, completed using reference TRBV5-1 and TRBJ1-1, is KAGVTQTPRYLIKTRGQQVTLSCSPISGHRSVSWYQQTPGQGLQFLFEYFSETQRNKGNFPGRFSGRQFSNSRSEMNVSTLELGDSALYLCASSLSGVGDTEAFFGQGTRLTVV.

J is TRBJ2-5 and V is TRBV7-9; D remains ambiguous. With 2 bases removed from V and 2 bases from J, the gap between germline ends came to 6 bases. Germline assignment: CDR1 SEHNR and CDR2 FQNEAQ (reference sequence). This CDR3 is 13 amino acids long. The CDR3: CASSLPLQETQYF. The CDR3 DNA is TGTGCCAGCAGCTTACCCCTGCAAGAGACCCAGTACTTC.

This clone has only a few counts. The same CDR3 is also encoded by other DNA sequences in this sample. V and J are TRBV13 and TRBJ2-7, with D unclear. Germline values: CDR1 PRHDT, CDR2 FYEKMQ (reference sequence). V lost 0 bases, J lost 4 bases, and 1 base lay in between. CDR3 length: 11 amino acids. The CDR3 sequence is CASSLGYEQYF. The CDR3 DNA sequence: TGTGCCAGCAGCTTAGGTTACGAGCAGTACTTC.

This chain connects TRBV4-1 to TRBJ2-7; D is uncertain. This CDR3 is 12 amino acids long. The germline V gene encodes CDR1 MGHRA and CDR2 YSYEKL. V lost 6 bases, J lost 6 bases, and 12 bases lay in between. The CDR3 DNA is TGCGCCAGCAGTCCCAGACTTGGCGAGCAGTACTTC. Translated: CASSPRLGEQYF.

The V gene is TRBV5-6, the J gene TRBJ2-5; D remains ambiguous. CDR3 length equals 16 residues. Trimming pared 0 bases from V and 0 bases from J, leaving 12 bases between. Per germline, CDR1 SGHDT and CDR2 YYEEEE. CDR3 sequence (DNA): TGTGCCAGCAGCTTGGGTAAAGTCCCGTACCAAGAGACCCAGTACTTC. Its protein product is CASSLGKVPYQETQYF.

The rearrangement uses TRBV10-1 and TRBJ2-2; a possible D gene is TRBD2 (6 bases). Looked up from germline, CDR1 is WNHNN and CDR2 is SYGVQD (reference sequence). This CDR3 has 17 residues. The V end was cut by 3 bases, the J end by 3 bases, with 17 bases between. CDR3 nucleotides: TGCGCCAGCAGTGACCATAAAACGGAGGGGTACACCGGGGAGCTGTTTTTT. It specifies CASSDHKTEGYTGELFF.

J is TRBJ2-1 and V is TRBV4-3; 8 nucleotides align to TRBD2. The CDR3 is made up of 16 amino acids. Germline V gene sequence: CDR1 LGHNA, CDR2 YSLEER. V lost 2 bases, J lost 5 bases, and 8 bases stayed unmatched. In DNA, the CDR3 is TGCGCCAGCAGCCAACCGAGCGGGAGTGGACACAATGAGCAGTTCTTC. It yields the protein CASSQPSGSGHNEQFF.

This chain links TRBV5-1 with TRBJ2-7; D not certain. There are 14 residues in the CDR3. V lost 5 bases and J lost 3, with 15 bases in between. CDR1 SGHRS and CDR2 YFSETQ come from the germline V gene. This chain's CDR3 is CASSRVSLDYEQYF. CDR3 bases: TGCGCCAGCAGTCGCGTCTCCTTAGACTACGAGCAGTACTTC. Together with reference TRBV5-1 and TRBJ2-7, the CDR3 gives the full variable domain: KAGVTQTPRYLIKTRGQQVTLSCSPISGHRSVSWYQQTPGQGLQFLFEYFSETQRNKGNFPGRFSGRQFSNSRSEMNVSTLELGDSALYLCASSRVSLDYEQYFGPGTRLTVT.